The sequence of this T cell receptor (beta chain) was determined in a study of blood T cell repertoires in COVID-19. Profiling relied on immunoSEQ multiplex PCR, and the TCRdb table lists in-frame clones only, not all of them. The sample consists of about 46,000 clones, 83% of them appearing once. The ends were cut back, 10 bases at V and 4 bases at J, with 15 bases in the middle. Germline loops: CDR1 MGHDK, CDR2 SYGVNS. The length of the CDR3 is 13 residues. A single count supports this clone. This receptor was obtained from a woman aged 80 or over with acute or convalescent COVID-19. The source material was peripheral blood. V is TRBV25-1 and J is TRBJ2-3; unclear D gene. CDR3 nucleotides: TGTGCCACCACCCACCGTGGGCCAGATACGCAGTATTTT. Amino acids: CATTHRGPDTQYF.